The rows below give T cell receptor beta chains drawn from one sample of a study of cytomegalovirus exposure and HLA in healthy donors. The protocol was immunoSEQ multiplex PCR, while the TCRdb copy is restricted to in-frame clones and leaves out a portion. The sample includes over 100,000 clones, over 75% of them seen just once. Sequenced input: PBMCs. These receptors all come from a male donor in good health and CMV-seropositive. The CDR3 runs from the conserved cysteine through the conserved F or W. Fields, in order: clone size, CDR3 length, D gene, J gene, V gene, CDR3 DNA, CDR3 protein. A D gene is named only where the DNA matches it firmly. Some rows mark clone size as missing; the rest say once, few, many or name a class of expanded clone.

abundance: -; len: 17; d_gene: -; j_gene: TRBJ2-2; v_gene: TRBV5-1; CDR3nt: TGCGCCAGCAGCCCTTTGGCGTCCAGGGTACGAACCGGGGAGCTGTTTTTT; CDR3aa: CASSPLASRVRTGELFF
abundance: -; len: 17; d_gene: -; j_gene: TRBJ2-1; v_gene: TRBV5-1; CDR3nt: TGCGCCAGCAGCTTCCGCGAGTCGGGGAGCTCCTACAATGAGCAGTTCTTC; CDR3aa: CASSFRESGSSYNEQFF
abundance: once; len: 13; d_gene: -; j_gene: TRBJ1-2; v_gene: TRBV4-1; CDR3nt: TGCGCCAGCAGCCCGGGACTTAACTATGGCTACACCTTC; CDR3aa: CASSPGLNYGYTF
abundance: -; len: 15; d_gene: -; j_gene: TRBJ1-6; v_gene: TRBV4-2; CDR3nt: TGTGCCAGCAGCCAAGCCCCCAGCAGGAATTCACCCCTCCACTTT; CDR3aa: CASSQAPSRNSPLHF
abundance: few; len: 12; d_gene: -; j_gene: TRBJ2-7; v_gene: TRBV5-1; CDR3nt: TGCGCCAGCAGCTTGGAGAACAACGAGCAGTACTTC; CDR3aa: CASSLENNEQYF
abundance: -; len: 15; d_gene: TRBD1; j_gene: TRBJ1-6; v_gene: TRBV9; CDR3nt: TGTGCCAGCAGCGCCCGGGACAGTTATAATTCACCCCTCCACTTT; CDR3aa: CASSARDSYNSPLHF
abundance: -; len: 13; d_gene: -; j_gene: TRBJ1-1; v_gene: TRBV6-5; CDR3nt: TGTGCCAGCAGTTGGACACTAAACACTGAAGCTTTCTTT; CDR3aa: CASSWTLNTEAFF
abundance: -; len: 13; d_gene: -; j_gene: TRBJ2-1; v_gene: TRBV27; CDR3nt: TGTGCCAGCAGTTTCCTCGTAGGGGAAGAGCAGTTCTTC; CDR3aa: CASSFLVGEEQFF
abundance: -; len: 15; d_gene: -; j_gene: TRBJ2-5; v_gene: TRBV6-6; CDR3nt: TGTGCCAGCAGTTACGACCGGGGAAATGAAGAGACCCAGTACTTC; CDR3aa: CASSYDRGNEETQYF
abundance: few; len: 19; d_gene: TRBD2; j_gene: TRBJ2-3; v_gene: TRBV4-1; CDR3nt: TGCGCCAGCAGCCAAGATAATCCCAGCGGGGGGCTTCGGGCAGATACGCAGTATTTT; CDR3aa: CASSQDNPSGGLRADTQYF
abundance: -; len: 17; d_gene: TRBD2; j_gene: TRBJ2-5; v_gene: TRBV11-1; CDR3nt: TGTGCCAGCAGCTTAGCCCTAGCGGGGGGGGACCAAGAGACCCAGTACTTC; CDR3aa: CASSLALAGGDQETQYF
abundance: once; len: 14; d_gene: -; j_gene: TRBJ1-2; v_gene: TRBV5-1; CDR3nt: TGCGCCAGCAGCTTAATCGGACTAGGCTATGGCTACACCTTC; CDR3aa: CASSLIGLGYGYTF
abundance: -; len: 16; d_gene: TRBD1; j_gene: TRBJ1-2; v_gene: TRBV28; CDR3nt: TGTGCCAGCAGTTTAGAACCCGGACAGGGCATTGGCGGCTACACCTTC; CDR3aa: CASSLEPGQGIGGYTF
abundance: -; len: 14; d_gene: -; j_gene: TRBJ1-4; v_gene: TRBV11-2; CDR3nt: TGTGCCAGCAGCTTAAGGGGCCAGAATGAAAAACTGTTTTTT; CDR3aa: CASSLRGQNEKLFF
abundance: -; len: 18; d_gene: -; j_gene: TRBJ2-1; v_gene: TRBV7-9; CDR3nt: TGTGCCAGCAGCCCCGGCGCCTCTAGCAGCGTTTCCTACAATGAGCAGTTCTTC; CDR3aa: CASSPGASSSVSYNEQFF
abundance: -; len: 17; d_gene: TRBD2; j_gene: TRBJ2-2; v_gene: TRBV19; CDR3nt: TGTGCCAGTAGTCCCGGACTAGCGGGGGGAATAAGCGGGGAGCTGTTTTTT; CDR3aa: CASSPGLAGGISGELFF
abundance: -; len: 13; d_gene: -; j_gene: TRBJ2-3; v_gene: TRBV6-4; CDR3nt: TGTGCCAGCAGTGACGAGGGCACAGATACGCAGTATTTT; CDR3aa: CASSDEGTDTQYF
abundance: -; len: 15; d_gene: TRBD1; j_gene: TRBJ1-1; v_gene: TRBV6-1; CDR3nt: TGTGCCAGCAATGGGGACAGGGGGACGATCACTGAAGCTTTCTTT; CDR3aa: CASNGDRGTITEAFF
abundance: -; len: 15; d_gene: -; j_gene: TRBJ2-3; v_gene: TRBV5-1; CDR3nt: TGCGCCAGCAGCTTGGAAGGGGGGGGCACAGATACGCAGTATTTT; CDR3aa: CASSLEGGGTDTQYF
abundance: -; len: 15; d_gene: TRBD1; j_gene: TRBJ2-2; v_gene: TRBV7-9; CDR3nt: TGTGCCAGCAGCTTAGTGCAGGGGGTCACCGGGGAGCTGTTTTTT; CDR3aa: CASSLVQGVTGELFF
abundance: -; len: 13; d_gene: -; j_gene: TRBJ2-7; v_gene: TRBV7-3; CDR3nt: TGTGCCAGCAGTTCGTTCTCTAGCGACGAGCAGTACTTC; CDR3aa: CASSSFSSDEQYF
abundance: -; len: 15; d_gene: TRBD2; j_gene: TRBJ2-5; v_gene: TRBV9; CDR3nt: TGTGCCAGCAGCGTAGGGGAGGGATTTCAAGAGACCCAGTACTTC; CDR3aa: CASSVGEGFQETQYF
abundance: -; len: 15; d_gene: TRBD2; j_gene: TRBJ2-5; v_gene: TRBV5-1; CDR3nt: TGCGCCAGCAGCTTGGGCGGGGGGGGCCCCGAGACCCAGTACTTC; CDR3aa: CASSLGGGGPETQYF
abundance: -; len: 16; d_gene: TRBD1; j_gene: TRBJ1-2; v_gene: TRBV5-1; CDR3nt: TGCGCCAGCAGCTTGGACAGGGGCCTAGCTAACTATGGCTACACCTTC; CDR3aa: CASSLDRGLANYGYTF
abundance: -; len: 15; d_gene: -; j_gene: TRBJ2-3; v_gene: TRBV9; CDR3nt: TGTGCCAGCAGCGTGCGGCCAGCGGACACAGATACGCAGTATTTT; CDR3aa: CASSVRPADTDTQYF
abundance: -; len: 15; d_gene: TRBD2; j_gene: TRBJ2-1; v_gene: TRBV5-1; CDR3nt: TGCGCCAGCTCGATGACTAGCGGGAGTAACAAGGAGCAGTTCTTC; CDR3aa: CASSMTSGSNKEQFF
abundance: -; len: 13; d_gene: -; j_gene: TRBJ1-5; v_gene: TRBV7-8; CDR3nt: TGTGCCAGCAGCCCGGACAGAGATCAGCCCCAGCATTTT; CDR3aa: CASSPDRDQPQHF
abundance: once; len: 16; d_gene: -; j_gene: TRBJ2-7; v_gene: TRBV18; CDR3nt: TGTGCCAGCTCACCCACCGGGACAAGGCGGATTGGGGAGCAGTACTTC; CDR3aa: CASSPTGTRRIGEQYF
abundance: -; len: 16; d_gene: TRBD1; j_gene: TRBJ1-1; v_gene: TRBV11-1; CDR3nt: TGTGCCAGCAGCGTTGTTTCGGGGACAGCCAACACTGAAGCTTTCTTT; CDR3aa: CASSVVSGTANTEAFF
abundance: -; len: 14; d_gene: -; j_gene: TRBJ2-4; v_gene: TRBV7-2; CDR3nt: TGTGCCAGCAGTCAAGGGAACGGGGGCGGGAGTCAGTACTTC; CDR3aa: CASSQGNGGGSQYF
abundance: -; len: 15; d_gene: -; j_gene: TRBJ1-5; v_gene: TRBV28; CDR3nt: TGTGCCAGCAGTTTAGAGCCAGGGATCGATCAGCCCCAGCATTTT; CDR3aa: CASSLEPGIDQPQHF
abundance: -; len: 14; d_gene: -; j_gene: TRBJ1-1; v_gene: TRBV5-1; CDR3nt: TGCGCCAGCAGCTTGGCCGCAGGGAACACTGAAGCTTTCTTT; CDR3aa: CASSLAAGNTEAFF
abundance: -; len: 15; d_gene: -; j_gene: TRBJ2-7; v_gene: TRBV27; CDR3nt: TGTGCCAGCAGGACTATGGGGCCCGGGGGTTACGAGCAGTACTTC; CDR3aa: CASRTMGPGGYEQYF
abundance: -; len: 14; d_gene: TRBD1; j_gene: TRBJ2-7; v_gene: TRBV7-2; CDR3nt: TGTGCCAGCAGCCGGGACAGGGTCGCACCTGAGCAGTACTTC; CDR3aa: CASSRDRVAPEQYF
abundance: -; len: 18; d_gene: TRBD2; j_gene: TRBJ2-7; v_gene: TRBV28; CDR3nt: TGTGCCAGCTGGCCACGAAGGGGACTAGCGGGACCGGTTTACGAGCAGTACTTC; CDR3aa: CASWPRRGLAGPVYEQYF
abundance: few; len: 15; d_gene: -; j_gene: TRBJ1-2; v_gene: TRBV9; CDR3nt: TGTGCCAGCAGCGTAACCGGGACATCCAACTATGGCTACACCTTC; CDR3aa: CASSVTGTSNYGYTF
abundance: -; len: 13; d_gene: -; j_gene: TRBJ1-2; v_gene: TRBV28; CDR3nt: TGTGCCAGCAGTTTAAGGCAGGTGTATGGCTACACCTTC; CDR3aa: CASSLRQVYGYTF
abundance: -; len: 14; d_gene: -; j_gene: TRBJ2-7; v_gene: TRBV2; CDR3nt: TGTGCCAGCAGCCCCACTGGACAGCCCTACGAGCAGTACTTC; CDR3aa: CASSPTGQPYEQYF
abundance: -; len: 14; d_gene: TRBD1; j_gene: TRBJ2-2; v_gene: TRBV2; CDR3nt: TGTGCCAGCACAGAAACAGGGGCTCGCCGGGAGCTGTTTTTT; CDR3aa: CASTETGARRELFF
abundance: -; len: 14; d_gene: TRBD1; j_gene: TRBJ1-4; v_gene: TRBV19; CDR3nt: TGTGCCAGTAGGGGACAGGATCGGGGTGAAAAACTGTTTTTT; CDR3aa: CASRGQDRGEKLFF
abundance: -; len: 14; d_gene: TRBD1; j_gene: TRBJ1-4; v_gene: TRBV27; CDR3nt: TGTGCCAGCAGTGCCGGGACAGGGAATCGAAAACTGTTTTTT; CDR3aa: CASSAGTGNRKLFF
abundance: few; len: 12; d_gene: -; j_gene: TRBJ1-2; v_gene: TRBV30; CDR3nt: TGTGCCTGGAGGTTGGGGGGATATGGCTACACCTTC; CDR3aa: CAWRLGGYGYTF
abundance: -; len: 14; d_gene: TRBD1; j_gene: TRBJ2-5; v_gene: TRBV30; CDR3nt: TGTGCCTGGACTCCGACAGGGGGCGGAGAGACCCAGTACTTC; CDR3aa: CAWTPTGGGETQYF
abundance: few; len: 12; d_gene: TRBD2; j_gene: TRBJ2-7; v_gene: TRBV7-3; CDR3nt: TGTGCGGGACTAGCGGGAGTTTGCGAGCAGTACTTC; CDR3aa: CAGLAGVCEQYF
abundance: few; len: 14; d_gene: -; j_gene: TRBJ1-4; v_gene: TRBV2; CDR3nt: TGTGCCAGCAGCGCGACAGGTACTAATGAAAAACTGTTTTTT; CDR3aa: CASSATGTNEKLFF
abundance: -; len: 12; d_gene: -; j_gene: TRBJ2-7; v_gene: TRBV7-2; CDR3nt: TGTGCCAGCAGCTTGCAGGGTTACGAGCAGTACTTC; CDR3aa: CASSLQGYEQYF
abundance: -; len: 14; d_gene: TRBD1; j_gene: TRBJ2-4; v_gene: TRBV19; CDR3nt: TGTGCCAGTAGTGCCGGGACAGTCGGGAACATTCAGTACTTC; CDR3aa: CASSAGTVGNIQYF
abundance: -; len: 15; d_gene: -; j_gene: TRBJ2-5; v_gene: TRBV28; CDR3nt: TGTGCCAGCAGTCTGATCGGGGGAGTAGGGGAGACCCAGTACTTC; CDR3aa: CASSLIGGVGETQYF
abundance: -; len: 16; d_gene: TRBD2; j_gene: TRBJ2-2; v_gene: TRBV11-2; CDR3nt: TGTGCCAGCACCTTAAGACTAGCGGGAGGGGAAGGGGAGCTGTTTTTT; CDR3aa: CASTLRLAGGEGELFF
abundance: -; len: 15; d_gene: -; j_gene: TRBJ2-2; v_gene: TRBV28; CDR3nt: TGTGCCAGCAGACAGGGTTTGGGAAGCACCGGGGAGCTGTTTTTT; CDR3aa: CASRQGLGSTGELFF
abundance: -; len: 18; d_gene: -; j_gene: TRBJ2-1; v_gene: TRBV5-1; CDR3nt: TGCGCCAGCACCAATAAACCCCTGACAGACCCCATATACAATGAGCAGTTCTTC; CDR3aa: CASTNKPLTDPIYNEQFF
abundance: -; len: 16; d_gene: TRBD1; j_gene: TRBJ2-7; v_gene: TRBV28; CDR3nt: TGTGCCAGCAGTCTGGGACAGACCGTCCTCAGCTACGAGCAGTACTTC; CDR3aa: CASSLGQTVLSYEQYF
abundance: once; len: 16; d_gene: TRBD2; j_gene: TRBJ2-3; v_gene: TRBV7-7; CDR3nt: TGTGCCAGCAGCCTGGGACTAGCGGGGGGTACGGATACGCAGTATTTT; CDR3aa: CASSLGLAGGTDTQYF